The 9 T cell receptor beta chains below all came from one sample that was sequenced in a study of radiation and T cells in renal cell carcinoma (dated by TCRdb to the early 2020s). The library relied on the immunoSEQ multiplex PCR assay. Held by TCRdb, this immuneACCESS table contains in-frame sequences only and omits some clones. Under half of the omission traces to an unresolved V gene where checked; the cause of the rest is unknown. This sample holds about 49,000 clones; 83% were observed only once. The top ten hold 30% to 35% of the sample. The time point label for this specimen denotes: baseline pretreatment blood. The sample's treatment or condition label, in plain terms: 15 Gy SBRT to primary tumor, nephrectomy 4 weeks later. Sequenced material: blood, taken from a patient whose treatment included radiotherapy and nephrectomy. The receptors were gathered from a woman aged 70-85 years with renal cell carcinoma.

There are a few counts of this clone. The rearrangement uses TRBV19 and TRBJ2-2; possible D gene TRBD2, 6 bases. In germline, CDR1 is LNHDA, CDR2 SQIVND (reference sequence). Trimming took off 6 bases at V and 1 base at J, with 12 bases between the two ends. This CDR3 has 15 amino acids. CDR3 nucleotides: TGTGCCAGTAGCCTGGGACTGGTGAACACCGGGGAGCTGTTTTTT. Its protein is CASSLGLVNTGELFF.

The sample holds a few counts of this clone. V and J are TRBV18 and TRBJ1-2, with D uncertain. CDR3 length equals 12 residues. The V gene's germline CDR1 is KGHSH and CDR2 LQKENI. The ends were cut back, 0 bases at V and 8 bases at J, with 7 bases in the middle. The CDR3 region has the DNA TGTGCCAGCTCACCACCCGAGGAAGGCTACACCTTC. Translated, it gives CASSPPEEGYTF.

This rearrangement joins TRBV7-9 to TRBJ2-3; TRBD2 matches 10 bases. The J segment lost 2 bases and the V segment lost 1 base, leaving 3 bases of the junction unmatched. Germline CDR1 reads SEHNR; CDR2 reads FQNEAQ (reference sequence). There are 16 residues in the CDR3. CDR3 nucleotide sequence: TGTGCCAGCAGCTTAGGCCTAGCGGGGGTCACAGATACGCAGTATTTT. Translated, it gives CASSLGLAGVTDTQYF.

The rearrangement links TRBV10-3 to TRBJ1-2; 12 bases align to TRBD1. CDR1 ENHRY and CDR2 SYGVKD come from the germline V gene. The CDR3 spans 14 residues. The J segment lost 7 bases and the V segment lost 9 bases, leaving 9 bases of the junction unmatched. The CDR3 here is CAILGGTGGGGYTF. DNA of the CDR3: TGTGCCATTCTAGGCGGGACAGGGGGCGGTGGCTACACCTTC.

The chain uses TRBV7-2 and TRBJ1-2; no firm D call. The CDR3 has 13 residues. The V gene lost 2 bases and the J gene lost 6 bases, with 10 bases spanning the gap. Germline CDR1 SGHTA, CDR2 FQGNSA. This CDR3 reads CASSLWSYNGYTF. The CDR3 coding sequence is TGTGCCAGCAGCTTATGGTCTTATAATGGCTACACCTTC.

V usage is TRBV2 and J usage is TRBJ2-3, with 11 bases fitting TRBD2. The CDR3 consists of 15 residues. V shed 7 bases and J 5 bases; nucleotides not matched to a gene: 8. The germline gives CDR1 SNHLY, CDR2 FYNNEI. The CDR3: CASNLAGGGGDTQYF. CDR3 DNA: TGTGCCAGCAACCTAGCGGGGGGCGGGGGAGATACGCAGTATTTT. The whole variable domain, remainder taken from reference TRBV2 and TRBJ2-3, is EPEVTQTPSHQVTQMGQEVILRCVPISNHLYFYWYRQILGQKVEFLVSFYNNEISEKSEIFDDQFSVERPDGSNFTLKIRSTKLEDSAMYFCASNLAGGGGDTQYFGPGTRLTVL.

V is TRBV6-5 and J is TRBJ2-7, with D maybe TRBD2 (5 bases). Germline loops: CDR1 MNHEY, CDR2 SVGAGI. Trimming removed 2 bases at V and 7 bases at J, with 12 bases between. The CDR3 has 13 amino acids. The CDR3 is CASSYETTGEQYF. CDR3 in DNA: TGTGCCAGCAGTTACGAGACTACGGGGGAGCAGTACTTC.

The V call is TRBV29-1, the J call TRBJ2-7; no firm D call. Trimming removed 3 bases at V and 8 bases at J, with 20 bases between. CDR3 length: 14 amino acids. Germline V gene sequence: CDR1 SQVTM, CDR2 ANQGSEA. This CDR3 reads CSVDSAAAPGKQYF. CDR3 bases: TGCAGCGTTGATTCCGCGGCGGCCCCTGGGAAGCAGTACTTC.

The DNA of the CDR3 is TGCGCCAGCAGCTTGGATGGGGGGAGTAACTATGGCTACACCTTC. Protein sequence: CASSLDGGSNYGYTF. The chain couples TRBV5-1 to TRBJ1-2, with D possibly TRBD1 on 5 matching bases. The germline gives CDR1 SGHRS, CDR2 YFSETQ. The CDR3 totals 15 residues. V shed 0 bases and J shed 1 base, with 10 bases lying between them.